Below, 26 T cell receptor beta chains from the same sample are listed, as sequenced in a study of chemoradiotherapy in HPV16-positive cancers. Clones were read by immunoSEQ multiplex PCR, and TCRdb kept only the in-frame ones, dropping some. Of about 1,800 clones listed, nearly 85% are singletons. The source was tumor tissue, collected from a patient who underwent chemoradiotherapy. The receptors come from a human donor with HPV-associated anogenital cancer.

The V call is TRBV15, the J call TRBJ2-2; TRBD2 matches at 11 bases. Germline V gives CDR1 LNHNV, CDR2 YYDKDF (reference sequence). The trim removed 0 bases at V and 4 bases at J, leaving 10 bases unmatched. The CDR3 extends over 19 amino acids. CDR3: CATSRDRNFGLAGTGELFF. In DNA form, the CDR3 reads TGTGCCACCAGCAGAGATCGCAACTTCGGACTAGCGGGCACCGGGGAGCTGTTTTTT.

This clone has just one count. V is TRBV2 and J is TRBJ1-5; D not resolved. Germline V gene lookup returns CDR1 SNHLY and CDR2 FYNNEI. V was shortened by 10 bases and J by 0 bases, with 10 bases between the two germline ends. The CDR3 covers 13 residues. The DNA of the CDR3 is TGTGCCACCCGGACGGATAGCAATCAGCCCCAGCATTTT. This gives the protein CATRTDSNQPQHF.

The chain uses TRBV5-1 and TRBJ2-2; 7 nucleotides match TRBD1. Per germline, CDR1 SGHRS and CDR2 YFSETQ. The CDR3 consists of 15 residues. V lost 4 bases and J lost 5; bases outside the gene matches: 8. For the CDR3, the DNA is TGCGCCAGCAGCACCGGGACAGTAGGTACCGGGGAGCTGTTTTTT. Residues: CASSTGTVGTGELFF.

The CDR3 loop is CASREGINQPQHF. The CDR3 bases are TGTGCCAGCAGGGAAGGGATTAATCAGCCCCAGCATTTT. The genes are TRBV6-5 and TRBJ1-5; D remains unclear. The CDR3 has 13 amino acids. Germline assignment: CDR1 MNHEY and CDR2 SVGAGI. The V gene lost 6 bases and the J gene lost 4 bases, with 10 bases spanning the gap.

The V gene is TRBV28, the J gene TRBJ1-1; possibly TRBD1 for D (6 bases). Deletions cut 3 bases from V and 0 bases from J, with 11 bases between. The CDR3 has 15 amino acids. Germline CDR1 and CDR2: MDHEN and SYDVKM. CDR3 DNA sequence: TGTGCCAGCAGTTTCTACAGGGAGGTGAACACTGAAGCTTTCTTT. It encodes CASSFYREVNTEAFF.

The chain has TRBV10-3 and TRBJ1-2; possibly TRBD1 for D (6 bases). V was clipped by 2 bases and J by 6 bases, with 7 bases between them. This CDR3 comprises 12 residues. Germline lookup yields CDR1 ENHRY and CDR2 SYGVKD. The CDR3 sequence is CAISEAGDGYTF. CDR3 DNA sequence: TGTGCCATCAGTGAGGCAGGGGATGGCTACACCTTC.

The CDR3 region is CASSVIQGADTQYF. DNA of the CDR3: TGTGCCAGCAGCGTAATCCAGGGCGCAGATACGCAGTATTTT. V usage is TRBV9 and J usage is TRBJ2-3, with a weak D call TRBD1 (5 bases). The CDR3 loop spans 14 amino acids. Trimming removed 1 base at V and 4 bases at J, with 10 bases between. The germline V gene has CDR1 SGDLS and CDR2 YYNGEE.

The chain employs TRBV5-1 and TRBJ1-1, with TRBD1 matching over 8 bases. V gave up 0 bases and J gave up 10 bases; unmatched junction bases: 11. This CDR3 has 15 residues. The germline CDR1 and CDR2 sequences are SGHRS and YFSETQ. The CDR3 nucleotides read TGCGCCAGCAGCTTGGACCCTGCAGGGGGCCTGTTAGCTTTCTTT. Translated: CASSLDPAGGLLAFF.

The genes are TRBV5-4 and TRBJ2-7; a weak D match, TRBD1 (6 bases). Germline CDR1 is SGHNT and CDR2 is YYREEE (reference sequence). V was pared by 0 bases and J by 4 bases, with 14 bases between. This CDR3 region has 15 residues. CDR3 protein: CASSLDGTTLYEQYF. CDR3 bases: TGTGCCAGCAGCTTGGACGGGACAACCTTATACGAGCAGTACTTC.

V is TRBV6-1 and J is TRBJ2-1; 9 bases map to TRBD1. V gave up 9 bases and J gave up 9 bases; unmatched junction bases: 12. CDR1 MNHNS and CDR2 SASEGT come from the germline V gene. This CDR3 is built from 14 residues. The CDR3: CASSPGTGNVEQFF. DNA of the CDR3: TGTGCCAGTTCCCCAGGGACAGGGAATGTTGAGCAGTTCTTC.

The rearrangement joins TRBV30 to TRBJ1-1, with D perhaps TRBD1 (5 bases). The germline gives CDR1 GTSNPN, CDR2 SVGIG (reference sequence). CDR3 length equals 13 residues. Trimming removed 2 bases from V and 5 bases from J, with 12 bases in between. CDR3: CAWSSGGRTEAFF. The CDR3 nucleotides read TGTGCCTGGAGTTCTGGGGGAAGGACTGAAGCTTTCTTT. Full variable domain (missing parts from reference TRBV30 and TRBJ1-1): SQTIHQWPATLVQPVGSPLSLECTVEGTSNPNLYWYRQAAGRGLQLLFYSVGIGQISSEVPQNLSASRPQDRQFILSSKKLLLSDSGFYLCAWSSGGRTEAFFGQGTRLTVV.

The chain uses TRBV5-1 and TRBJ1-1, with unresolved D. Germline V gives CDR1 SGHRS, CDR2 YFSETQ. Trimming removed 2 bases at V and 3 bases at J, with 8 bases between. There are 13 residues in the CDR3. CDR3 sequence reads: CASSFSWDTEAFF. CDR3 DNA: TGCGCCAGCAGCTTTTCCTGGGACACTGAAGCTTTCTTT.

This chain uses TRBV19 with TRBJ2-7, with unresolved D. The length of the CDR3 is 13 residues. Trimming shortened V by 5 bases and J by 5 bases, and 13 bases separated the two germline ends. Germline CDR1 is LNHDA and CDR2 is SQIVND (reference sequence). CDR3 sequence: CASSLSSVDEQYF. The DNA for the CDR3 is TGTGCCAGTAGTCTCTCGTCGGTCGACGAGCAGTACTTC. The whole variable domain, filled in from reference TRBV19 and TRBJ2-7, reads DGGITQSPKYLFRKEGQNVTLSCEQNLNHDAMYWYRQDPGQGLRLIYYSQIVNDFQKGDIAEGYSVSREKKESFPLTVTSAQKNPTAFYLCASSLSSVDEQYFGPGTRLTVT.

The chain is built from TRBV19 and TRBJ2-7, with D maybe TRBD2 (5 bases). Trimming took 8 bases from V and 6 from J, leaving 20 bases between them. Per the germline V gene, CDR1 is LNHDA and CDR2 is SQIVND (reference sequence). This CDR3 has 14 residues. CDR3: CASGPDYPSGEQYF. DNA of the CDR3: TGTGCCAGTGGACCAGACTACCCTTCGGGCGAGCAGTACTTC.

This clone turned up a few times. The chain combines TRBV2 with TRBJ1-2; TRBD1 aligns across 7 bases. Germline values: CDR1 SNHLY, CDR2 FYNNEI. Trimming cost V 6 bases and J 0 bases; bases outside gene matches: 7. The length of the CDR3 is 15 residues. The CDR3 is CASSPQGIANYGYTF. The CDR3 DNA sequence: TGTGCCAGCAGCCCACAGGGGATCGCTAACTATGGCTACACCTTC.

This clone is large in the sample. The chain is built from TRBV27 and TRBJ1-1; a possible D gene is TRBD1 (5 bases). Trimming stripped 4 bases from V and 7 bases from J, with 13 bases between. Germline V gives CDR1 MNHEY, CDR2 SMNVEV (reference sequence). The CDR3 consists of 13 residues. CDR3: CASSSIPTGEAFF. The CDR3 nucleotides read TGTGCCAGCAGTTCAATCCCTACAGGTGAAGCTTTCTTT.

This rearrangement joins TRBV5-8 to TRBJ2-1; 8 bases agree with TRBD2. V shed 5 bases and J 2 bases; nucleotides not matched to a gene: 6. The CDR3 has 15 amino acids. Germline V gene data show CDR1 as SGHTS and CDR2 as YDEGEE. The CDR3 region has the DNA TGTGCCAGCAGACCAGCGGGAGTAGCCTACAATGAGCAGTTCTTC. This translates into CASRPAGVAYNEQFF.

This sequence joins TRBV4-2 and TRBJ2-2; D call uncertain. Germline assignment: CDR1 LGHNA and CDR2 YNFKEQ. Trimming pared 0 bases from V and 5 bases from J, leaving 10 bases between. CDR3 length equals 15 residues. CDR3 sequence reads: CASSQEGSVTGELFF. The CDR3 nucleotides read TGTGCCAGCAGCCAAGAGGGGTCGGTAACCGGGGAGCTGTTTTTT.

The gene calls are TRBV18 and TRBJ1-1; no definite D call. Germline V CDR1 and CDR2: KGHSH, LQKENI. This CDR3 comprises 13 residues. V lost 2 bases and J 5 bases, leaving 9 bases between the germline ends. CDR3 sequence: CASSPGPGTEAFF. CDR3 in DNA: TGTGCCAGCTCACCAGGACCCGGAACTGAAGCTTTCTTT.

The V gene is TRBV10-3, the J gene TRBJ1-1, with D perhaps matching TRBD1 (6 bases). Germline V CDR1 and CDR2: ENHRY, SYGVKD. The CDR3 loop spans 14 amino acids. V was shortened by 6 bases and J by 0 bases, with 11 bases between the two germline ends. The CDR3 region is CAIREDSMNTEAFF. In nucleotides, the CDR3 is TGTGCCATCAGGGAGGACAGCATGAACACTGAAGCTTTCTTT.

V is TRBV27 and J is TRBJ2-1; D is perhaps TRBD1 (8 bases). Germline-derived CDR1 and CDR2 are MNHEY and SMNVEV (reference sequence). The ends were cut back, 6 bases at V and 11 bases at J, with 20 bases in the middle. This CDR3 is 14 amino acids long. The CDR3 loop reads CASRSQGAGGKQFF. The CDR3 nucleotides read TGTGCCAGCAGGTCCCAGGGGGCCGGGGGGAAGCAGTTCTTC.

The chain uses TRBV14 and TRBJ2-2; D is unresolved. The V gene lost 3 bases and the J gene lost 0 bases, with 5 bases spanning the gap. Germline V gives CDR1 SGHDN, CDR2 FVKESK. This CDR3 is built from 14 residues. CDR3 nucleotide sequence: TGTGCCAGCAGCCAGCTACCGAACACCGGGGAGCTGTTTTTT. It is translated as CASSQLPNTGELFF.

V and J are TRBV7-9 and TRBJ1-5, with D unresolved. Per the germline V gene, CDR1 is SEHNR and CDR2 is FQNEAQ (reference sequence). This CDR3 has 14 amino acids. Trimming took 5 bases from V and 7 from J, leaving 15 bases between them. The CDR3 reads CASSLDGLGQPQHF. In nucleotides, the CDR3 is TGTGCCAGCAGCCTAGATGGATTGGGGCAGCCCCAGCATTTT. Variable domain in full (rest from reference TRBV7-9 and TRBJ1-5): DTGVSQNPRHKITKRGQNVTFRCDPISEHNRLYWYRQTLGQGPEFLTYFQNEAQLEKSRLLSDRFSAERPKGSFSTLEIQRTEQGDSAMYLCASSLDGLGQPQHFGDGTRLSIL.

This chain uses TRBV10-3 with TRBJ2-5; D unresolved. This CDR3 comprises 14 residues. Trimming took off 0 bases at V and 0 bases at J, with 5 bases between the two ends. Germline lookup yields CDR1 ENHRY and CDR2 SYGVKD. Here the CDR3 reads CAISESAHQETQYF. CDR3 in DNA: TGTGCCATCAGTGAGTCGGCCCACCAAGAGACCCAGTACTTC.

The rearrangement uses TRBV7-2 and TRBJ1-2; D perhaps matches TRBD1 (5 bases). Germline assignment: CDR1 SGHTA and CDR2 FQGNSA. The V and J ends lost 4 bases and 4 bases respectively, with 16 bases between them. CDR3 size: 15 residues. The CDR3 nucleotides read TGTGCCAGCAGCTCCCCGGGACGAAGCTTCTATGGCTACACCTTC. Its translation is CASSSPGRSFYGYTF.

The CDR3 here is CASSSLPAATGELFF. CDR3 DNA: TGCGCCAGCAGCTCCCTCCCCGCAGCCACCGGGGAGCTGTTTTTT. The chain combines TRBV5-1 with TRBJ2-2; D gene ambiguous. V was cut by 3 bases and J by 4 bases, with 13 bases left in between. Germline values: CDR1 SGHRS, CDR2 YFSETQ. CDR3 length: 15 amino acids.